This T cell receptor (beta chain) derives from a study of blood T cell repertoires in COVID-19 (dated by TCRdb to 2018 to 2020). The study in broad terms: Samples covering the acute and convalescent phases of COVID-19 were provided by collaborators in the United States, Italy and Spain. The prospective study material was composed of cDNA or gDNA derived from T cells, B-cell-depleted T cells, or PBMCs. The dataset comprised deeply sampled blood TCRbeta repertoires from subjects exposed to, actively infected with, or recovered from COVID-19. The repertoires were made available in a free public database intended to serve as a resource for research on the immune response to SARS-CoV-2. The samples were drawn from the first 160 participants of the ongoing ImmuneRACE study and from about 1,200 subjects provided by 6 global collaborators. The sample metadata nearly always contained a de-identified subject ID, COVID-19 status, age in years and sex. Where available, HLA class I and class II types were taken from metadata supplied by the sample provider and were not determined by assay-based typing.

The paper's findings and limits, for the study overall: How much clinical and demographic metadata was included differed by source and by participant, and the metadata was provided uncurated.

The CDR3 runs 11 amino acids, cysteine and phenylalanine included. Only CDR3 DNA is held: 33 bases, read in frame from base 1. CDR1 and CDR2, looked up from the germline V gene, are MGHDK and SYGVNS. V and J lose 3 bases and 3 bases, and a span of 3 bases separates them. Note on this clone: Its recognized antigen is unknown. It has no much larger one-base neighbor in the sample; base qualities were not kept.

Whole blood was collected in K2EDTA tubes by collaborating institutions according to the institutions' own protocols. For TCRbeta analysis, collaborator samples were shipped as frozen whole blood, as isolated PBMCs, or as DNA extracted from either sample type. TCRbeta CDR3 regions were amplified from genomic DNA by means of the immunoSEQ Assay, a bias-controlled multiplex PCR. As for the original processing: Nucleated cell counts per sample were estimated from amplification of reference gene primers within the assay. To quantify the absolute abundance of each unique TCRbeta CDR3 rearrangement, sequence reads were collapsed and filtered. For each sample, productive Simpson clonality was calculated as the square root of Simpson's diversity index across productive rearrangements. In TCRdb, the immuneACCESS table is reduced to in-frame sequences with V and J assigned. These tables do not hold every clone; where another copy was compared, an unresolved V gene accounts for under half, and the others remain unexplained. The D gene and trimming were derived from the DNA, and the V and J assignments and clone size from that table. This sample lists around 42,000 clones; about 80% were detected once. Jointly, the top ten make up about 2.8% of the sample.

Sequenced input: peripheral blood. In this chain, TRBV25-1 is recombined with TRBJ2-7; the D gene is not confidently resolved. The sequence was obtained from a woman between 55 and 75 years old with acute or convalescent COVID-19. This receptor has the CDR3 CASSDNYEQYF. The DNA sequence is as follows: TGTGCCAGCAGTGACAACTACGAGCAGTACTTC.